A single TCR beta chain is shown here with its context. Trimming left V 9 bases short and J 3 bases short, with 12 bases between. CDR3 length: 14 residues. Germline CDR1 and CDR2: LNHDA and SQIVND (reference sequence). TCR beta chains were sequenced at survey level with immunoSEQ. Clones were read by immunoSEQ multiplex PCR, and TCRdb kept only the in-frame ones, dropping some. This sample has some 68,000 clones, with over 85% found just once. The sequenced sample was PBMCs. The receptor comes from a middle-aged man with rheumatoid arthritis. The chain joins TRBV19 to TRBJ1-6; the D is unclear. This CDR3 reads CASSIRDYNSPLHF. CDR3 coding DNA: TGTGCCAGCTCCATAAGGGACTATAATTCACCCCTCCACTTT.